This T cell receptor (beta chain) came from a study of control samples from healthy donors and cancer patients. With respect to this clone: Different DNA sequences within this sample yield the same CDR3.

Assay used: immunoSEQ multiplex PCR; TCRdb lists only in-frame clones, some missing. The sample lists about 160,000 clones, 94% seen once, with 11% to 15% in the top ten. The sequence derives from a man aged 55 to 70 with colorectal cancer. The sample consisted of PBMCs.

CDR3 nucleotides: TGTGCCAGCAGCTTTCAGGGGGGCAACACTGAAGCTTTCTTT. Protein: CASSFQGGNTEAFF. This sequence joins TRBV7-2 and TRBJ1-1, with 7 bases aligning to TRBD1. CDR1 SGHTA and CDR2 FQGNSA come from the germline V gene. J gave up 2 bases and V 3 bases, and 3 bases lay outside the gene matches. The CDR3 runs to 14 residues.